This T cell receptor beta chain appears in the sequencing data of a study of T-cell memory formation after mild COVID-19 (dated by TCRdb to the early 2020s). General notes on the study: TCR sequence clusters from the two donors were largely donor specific. The cohort was made up of two young adult volunteers, one female and one male, who were previously healthy. In a couple of donors, T-cell clones that expanded and contracted after mild COVID-19 were followed by sequencing TCRalpha and TCRbeta repertoires longitudinally. General study outcomes and caveats: Whether the second-wave clones peaking on day 37 were SARS-CoV-2 specific was not confirmed. The study included only two mild cases, and larger cohorts that include severe cases with pre-infection samples were judged to be necessary. Contracting CD4+ clones turned up mainly in the CM and EM memory subsets, whereas EMRA was where CD8+ clones were enriched. From day 15 to 85, contracting clones showed balanced CD4/CD8 phenotypes, whereas a second wave of clones that expanded from day 15 to 37 leaned towards CD4+. Some responding clones were found in pre-infection memory, which suggests that pre-existing cross-reactive memory T cells took part in the SARS-CoV-2 response.

Including cysteine and phenylalanine, the CDR3 has 15 amino acids. Only the CDR3 region is kept as DNA, spanning 45 bases read in frame from base 1. Sequences SGHAT (CDR1) and FQNNGV (CDR2) are obtained from the germline V gene. Ends trimmed: V by 3 bases, J by 4 bases; bases unmatched to a gene: 5. PBMCs were isolated by Ficoll-Paque density gradient centrifugation. Concerning this clonotype itself: Its antigen is unknown. Base qualities are missing; no much larger clone stands one base away.

Sequencer: Illumina NovaSeq 6000. TCRalpha and TCRbeta cDNA libraries were constructed by 5'RACE with constant-segment primers, with sample barcodes and unique molecular identifiers being introduced. Trizol reagent was used to extract RNA from every sample. Amplification of the libraries took two PCR steps, and the second step added a second sample barcode plus Illumina TruSeq adapters. Sequencing of the libraries was done on an Illumina NovaSeq, producing 2 x 150 bp paired-end reads. The study's processing was this. The reads were demultiplexed and collapsed into UMI-guided consensus sequences using migec v1.2.7. With mixcr v2.1.11, UMI consensuses were aligned to TRA and TRB V and J templates and assembled into clonotypes. Expanded or contracted clonotypes were those called significant by both edgeR and NoisET, with noise models trained on biological replicates. For edgeR calls, a false discovery rate-adjusted p below 0.01 and a log2 fold-change threshold of 1 were applied. PCA with hierarchical clustering of max-normalized trajectories of the 1000 most abundant clonotypes was used as exploratory dynamics analysis. Separately sequenced CD4+ and CD8+ repertoires were used to assign a CD4 or CD8 phenotype to each responding clone. TCRdb applied fastp at Q25 and MiXCR to the public reads, then kept only in-frame beta chains. Entries that share a CDR3 protein sequence are merged under the most common genes and DNA. Here the V and J calls rest on TCRdb's processing, not on the authors' analysis. The sample data list 200,000 to 300,000 distinct CDR3 sequences, and approximately 15% of these were observed just once. The ten largest clones add up to roughly a fifth of the sample.

Sample: PBMCs or a T cell subset sorted from them (not recorded which). The chain is made from TRBV11-2 and TRBJ2-1; the junction holds 8 bases that match TRBD1. The clonotype comes from a man in his late teens or twenties who had mild COVID-19 (a few samples of this study predate the infection). The sample titles of this study are shuffled in the database, so cell type and time point are left out; the donor was told from shared clones. The DNA sequence is as follows: TGTGCCAGCAGCTTCGGACAGGGCCCGTACAATGAGCAGTTCTTC. The resulting protein is CASSFGQGPYNEQFF.